Given below is one T cell receptor beta chain in context. Profiled with immunoSEQ multiplex PCR; TCRdb holds only in-frame clones, not every one. The table includes 200,000 to 250,000 clones, around 90% detected once. The data are from a study of blood T cell repertoires in COVID-19. In the study overall: COVID-19 samples, acute and convalescent, were from the United States, Italy and Spain. PBMCs, B-cell-depleted T cells, or T cells provided the cDNA or gDNA that made up the material.

Trimming cost V 4 bases and J 7 bases; bases outside gene matches: 13. The germline gives CDR1 MNHNS, CDR2 SASEGT. This CDR3 is built from 16 residues. The sequence was obtained from a man aged 60-69 years with acute or convalescent COVID-19. The rearrangement links TRBV6-1 to TRBJ1-2; 9 bases match TRBD1. The sequencing sample was made of peripheral blood. CDR3 loop: CASSAARTGGVGGYTF. The CDR3 coding sequence is TGTGCCAGCAGTGCGGCCCGAACAGGGGGCGTAGGTGGCTACACCTTC.